These T cell receptor beta chains were read from a single sample in a study of T cell responses to AZD1222 COVID-19 vaccine. Sequencing used immunoSEQ multiplex PCR; TCRdb keeps in-frame clones, though not all of them. The data show 55,000 to 80,000 clones, around three quarters seen once. Sequencing was performed on peripheral blood, taken on day 0 of AZD1222 vaccination. The receptors come from an adult in good health. Each CDR3 is given with its conserved first and last residue. The D gene is left open where the match is weak. Clone size is not always given. Where it is, it says once, few, many or a class for expanded clones.

V gene	clone size	J gene	D gene	CDR3 DNA	CDR3 protein
TRBV6-1	NA	TRBJ2-7	NA	TGTGCCAGCAGTGAAGCTCTCGGGGTGTCCTACGAGCAGTACTTC	CASSEALGVSYEQYF
TRBV7-9	NA	TRBJ2-1	TRBD2	TGTGCCAGCAGCTTGACTAGCGGGGGGCCTTACAATGAGCAGTTCTTC	CASSLTSGGPYNEQFF
TRBV5-1	NA	TRBJ1-2	TRBD1	TGCGCCAGCAGCCCCGGACAGGGAGAGAGCGGCTACACCTTC	CASSPGQGESGYTF
TRBV9	NA	TRBJ2-3	NA	TGTGCCAGCAGCGTAGCGGCACGCAGACCTAGCACAGATACGCAGTATTTT	CASSVAARRPSTDTQYF
TRBV6-1	NA	TRBJ2-4	NA	TGTGCCAGCAGTGAAGAAGTGGCAGGCGCGTTGAGGCAGTACTTC	CASSEEVAGALRQYF
TRBV6-5	NA	TRBJ1-1	NA	TGTGCCAGCAGTACCCGTCGGGGCCAGGACACTGAAGCTTTCTTT	CASSTRRGQDTEAFF
TRBV9	few	TRBJ1-6	NA	TGTGCCAGCAGCCCGGGACAAGGCTTTGAACCCCTCCACTTT	CASSPGQGFEPLHF
TRBV30	NA	TRBJ1-2	NA	TGTGCCTGGAGTGTAGAGGCAAACTATGGCTACACCTTC	CAWSVEANYGYTF
TRBV3-1/TRBV3-2	NA	TRBJ1-2	TRBD1	TGTGCCAGCAGCCAAGGGAGACAGGGGGTTAAAGGCTACACCTTC	CASSQGRQGVKGYTF
TRBV14	once	TRBJ2-1	NA	TGTGCCAGCAGCCAAGAAAGGTGGGGGCTAGGCAATGAGCAGTTCTTC	CASSQERWGLGNEQFF
TRBV7-2	NA	TRBJ1-2	NA	TGTGCCAGCAGCTACACAGAATATGGCTACACCTTC	CASSYTEYGYTF
TRBV29-1	NA	TRBJ1-2	NA	TGCAGCGTTGGAGACTCTGGTGGCTACACCTTC	CSVGDSGGYTF
TRBV4-3	NA	TRBJ2-2	NA	TGCGCCAGCAGCTCCCAGCCGGGACAGAACACCGGGGAGCTGTTTTTT	CASSSQPGQNTGELFF
TRBV25-1	NA	TRBJ1-2	NA	TGTGCCAGCAGTGAGGGGACAACTAACTATGGCTACACCTTC	CASSEGTTNYGYTF
TRBV11-2	NA	TRBJ2-7	TRBD1	TGTGCCAGCAGCTTAGATCGCGGGACAGGGTACTACGAGCAGTACTTC	CASSLDRGTGYYEQYF
TRBV7-2	NA	TRBJ2-2	TRBD2	TGTGCCAGCAGAGACGGGACTAGTACCGGGGAGCTGTTTTTT	CASRDGTSTGELFF
TRBV7-6	NA	TRBJ2-7	TRBD1	TGTGCCAGCAGCTTCGGGACAGGTCCTTACGAGCAGTACTTC	CASSFGTGPYEQYF
TRBV7-9	NA	TRBJ2-4	NA	TGTGCCAGCAGATACCACCGGGACATAAACATTCAGTACTTC	CASRYHRDINIQYF
TRBV5-5	NA	TRBJ1-3	NA	TGTGCCAGCAGCTTCCGGGTTAGAGAGGGTGGAAACACCATATATTTT	CASSFRVREGGNTIYF
TRBV10-1	NA	TRBJ1-2	NA	TGCGCCAGCAGTGAGATCCCCACCCCATTAGCTAACTATGGCTACACCTTC	CASSEIPTPLANYGYTF
TRBV5-4	NA	TRBJ2-5	TRBD1	TGTGCCAGCAGCCTGGGACAGGGGAGAGAGACCCAGTACTTC	CASSLGQGRETQYF
TRBV27	NA	TRBJ2-1	TRBD2	TGTGCCAGCAGTTCTGGGTTAGCGGGGGGCATCAATGAGCAGTTCTTC	CASSSGLAGGINEQFF
TRBV7-6	NA	TRBJ2-1	TRBD2	TGTGCCAGCAGCCTATGGACTAGCGGGGCCTCCAATGAGCAGTTCTTC	CASSLWTSGASNEQFF
TRBV19	NA	TRBJ1-5	NA	TGTGCCAGTAGTATACTCTGGTCACATTATAGCAATCAGCCCCAGCATTTT	CASSILWSHYSNQPQHF
TRBV6-1	NA	TRBJ2-3	TRBD1	TGTGCCAGCAGTGAGACGGCCAGGGGGCGCAGGGCAGATACGCAGTATTTT	CASSETARGRRADTQYF
TRBV12-3/TRBV12-4	NA	TRBJ1-2	NA	TGTGCCAGCAGTTTTTCAGGGGATGGCTACACCTTC	CASSFSGDGYTF
TRBV5-1	NA	TRBJ1-2	TRBD1	TGCGCCAGCAGCGATACGGACAGGGCCTATGGCTACACCTTC	CASSDTDRAYGYTF
TRBV30	NA	TRBJ1-2	TRBD1	TGTGCCTGGAGTGGGGAGACCGGGACAGGTTATGGCTACACCTTC	CAWSGETGTGYGYTF
TRBV5-6	NA	TRBJ2-7	NA	TGTGCCAGCAGCTTGCCTATGGACTACGAGCAGTACTTC	CASSLPMDYEQYF
TRBV19	NA	TRBJ1-1	NA	TGTGCCAGTAGTATAACCGGGAACACTGAAGCTTTCTTT	CASSITGNTEAFF
TRBV7-9	NA	TRBJ1-5	NA	TGTGCCAGCAGCTTAGAGGCTCAGCCCCAGCATTTT	CASSLEAQPQHF
TRBV28	NA	TRBJ2-3	NA	TGTGCCAGCAGTTCGGACTTGGGCACAGATACGCAGTATTTT	CASSSDLGTDTQYF
TRBV6-4	NA	TRBJ1-6	NA	TGTGCCACTAGGACGGAGGCAAGCTCCTATAATTCACCCCTCCACTTT	CATRTEASSYNSPLHF
TRBV5-1	NA	TRBJ1-4	TRBD1	TGCGCCAGCAGCCCGGGACAGAGCTCAACTAATGAAAAACTGTTTTTT	CASSPGQSSTNEKLFF
TRBV10-3	NA	TRBJ1-5	TRBD1	TGTGCCATCAGTGAGTCGGGACAGAGTAATCAGCCCCAGCATTTT	CAISESGQSNQPQHF
TRBV7-8	few	TRBJ2-1	NA	TGTGCCAGCAGCGCACCCCCGGGGGTAATCAATGAGCAGTTCTTC	CASSAPPGVINEQFF
TRBV27	NA	TRBJ1-1	NA	TGTGCCAGCAGTGTCGCGGGGGGAGGGACTGAAGCTTTCTTT	CASSVAGGGTEAFF
TRBV5-6	NA	TRBJ2-7	NA	TGTGCCAGCAGCCAGGACCGCTACGAGCAGTACTTC	CASSQDRYEQYF
TRBV27	NA	TRBJ2-7	NA	TGTGCCAGCAGCCCTAGACGGGTTGGCTACGAGCAGTACTTC	CASSPRRVGYEQYF
TRBV3-1/TRBV3-2	few	TRBJ1-4	NA	TGTGCCAGCCAGCCTCAAACCAGGGCAACTAATGAAAAACTGTTTTTT	CASQPQTRATNEKLFF
TRBV28	once	TRBJ1-1	NA	TGTGCCAGCAGAACTGGGGGTCAGACGCTTGAAGCTTTCTTT	CASRTGGQTLEAFF
TRBV6-5	few	TRBJ1-5	TRBD1	TGTGCCAGCAGTTTGGGACAGAGCAATCAGCCCCAGCATTTT	CASSLGQSNQPQHF
TRBV5-1	NA	TRBJ2-7	TRBD1	TGCGCCAGCAGCCCGGAAGGGACAGGGGTCTACGAGCAGTACTTC	CASSPEGTGVYEQYF
TRBV7-8	NA	TRBJ1-1	TRBD1	TGTGCCAGCAGCTTAGCTGAGGGGGCCGGGAACACTGAAGCTTTCTTT	CASSLAEGAGNTEAFF
TRBV15	NA	TRBJ1-1	NA	TGTGCCACGCGGGGGTCCCAATCAAACACTGAAGCTTTCTTT	CATRGSQSNTEAFF
TRBV28	NA	TRBJ2-3	TRBD1	TGTGCCAGCAGTCCCCTACGGACAGGGCTTATTACAGATACGCAGTATTTT	CASSPLRTGLITDTQYF
TRBV6-5	once	TRBJ1-1	NA	TGTGCCAGCAGTCCCCCACCGCTAGGGTTATCTGAAGCTTTCTTT	CASSPPPLGLSEAFF
TRBV6-1	NA	TRBJ2-2	NA	TGTGCCAGCAGTGAAGTGTTGGGGGGACCCACCGGGGAGCTGTTTTTT	CASSEVLGGPTGELFF
TRBV4-3	NA	TRBJ1-2	TRBD1	TGCGCCAGCAGCCAAGATAGGGGGACAGCATATGGCTACACCTTC	CASSQDRGTAYGYTF
TRBV2	NA	TRBJ1-2	NA	TGTGCCAGCAGTCAGCGGGATGGCTACACCTTC	CASSQRDGYTF
TRBV19	NA	TRBJ1-4	NA	TGTGCCAGTAGCATGGGATTGGAAAAACTGTTTTTT	CASSMGLEKLFF
TRBV2	once	TRBJ1-2	NA	TGTGCCAGTCCGGACGGGCCCTGGGGCTACACCTTC	CASPDGPWGYTF
TRBV10-3	NA	TRBJ1-3	NA	TGTGCCATAGCCACTGGTCGACCGAGCTCTGGAAACACCATATATTTT	CAIATGRPSSGNTIYF
TRBV20-1	NA	TRBJ1-4	NA	TGCAGTGGCAGGTTGAATGAAAAACTGTTTTTT	CSGRLNEKLFF
TRBV9	NA	TRBJ2-3	NA	TGTGCCAGCAGCCCGGGGGATGCAGATACGCAGTATTTT	CASSPGDADTQYF